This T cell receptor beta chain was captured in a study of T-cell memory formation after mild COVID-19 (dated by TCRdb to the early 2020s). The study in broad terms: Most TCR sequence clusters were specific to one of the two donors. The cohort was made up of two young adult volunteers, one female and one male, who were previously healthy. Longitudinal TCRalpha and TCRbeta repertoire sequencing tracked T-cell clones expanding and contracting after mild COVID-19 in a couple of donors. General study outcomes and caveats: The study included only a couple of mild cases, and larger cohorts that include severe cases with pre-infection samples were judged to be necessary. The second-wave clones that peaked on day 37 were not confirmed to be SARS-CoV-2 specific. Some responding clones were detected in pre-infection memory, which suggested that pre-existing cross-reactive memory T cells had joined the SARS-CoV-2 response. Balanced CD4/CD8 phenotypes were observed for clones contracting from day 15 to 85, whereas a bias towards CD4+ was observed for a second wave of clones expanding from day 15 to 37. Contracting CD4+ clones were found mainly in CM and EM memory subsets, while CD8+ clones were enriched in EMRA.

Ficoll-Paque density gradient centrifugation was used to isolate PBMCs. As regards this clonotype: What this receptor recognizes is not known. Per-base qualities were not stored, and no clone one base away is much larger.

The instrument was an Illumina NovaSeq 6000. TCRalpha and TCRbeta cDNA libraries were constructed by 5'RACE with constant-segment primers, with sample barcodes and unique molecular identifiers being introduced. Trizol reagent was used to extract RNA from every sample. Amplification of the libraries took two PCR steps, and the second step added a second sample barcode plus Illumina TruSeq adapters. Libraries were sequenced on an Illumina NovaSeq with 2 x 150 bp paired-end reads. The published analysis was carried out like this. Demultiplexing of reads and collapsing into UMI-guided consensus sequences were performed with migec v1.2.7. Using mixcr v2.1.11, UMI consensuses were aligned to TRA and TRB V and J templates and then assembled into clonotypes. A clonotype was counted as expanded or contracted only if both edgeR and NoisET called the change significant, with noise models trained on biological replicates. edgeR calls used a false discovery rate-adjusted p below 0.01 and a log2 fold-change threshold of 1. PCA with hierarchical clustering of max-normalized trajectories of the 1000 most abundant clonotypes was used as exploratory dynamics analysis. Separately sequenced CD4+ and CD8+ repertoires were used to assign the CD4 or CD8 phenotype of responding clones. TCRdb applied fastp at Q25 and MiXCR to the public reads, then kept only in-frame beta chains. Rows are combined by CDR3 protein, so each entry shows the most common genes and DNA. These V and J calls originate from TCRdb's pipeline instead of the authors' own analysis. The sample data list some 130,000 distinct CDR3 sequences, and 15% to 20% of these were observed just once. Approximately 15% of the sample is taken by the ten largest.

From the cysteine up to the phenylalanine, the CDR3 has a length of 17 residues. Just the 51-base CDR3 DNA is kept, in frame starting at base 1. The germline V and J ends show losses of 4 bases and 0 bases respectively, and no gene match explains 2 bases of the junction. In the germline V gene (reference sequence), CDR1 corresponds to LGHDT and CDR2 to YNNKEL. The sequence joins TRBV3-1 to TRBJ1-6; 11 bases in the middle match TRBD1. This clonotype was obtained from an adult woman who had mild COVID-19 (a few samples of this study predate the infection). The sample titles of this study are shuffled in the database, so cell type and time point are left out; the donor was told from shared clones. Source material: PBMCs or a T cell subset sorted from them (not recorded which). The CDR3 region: CASSPGTGGSYNSPLHF. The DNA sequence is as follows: TGTGCCAGCAGCCCCGGGACAGGGGGCTCCTATAATTCACCCCTCCACTTT. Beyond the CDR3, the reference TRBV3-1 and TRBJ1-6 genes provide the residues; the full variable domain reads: DTAVSQTPKYLVTQMGNDKSIKCEQNLGHDTMYWYKQDSKKFLKIMFSYNNKELIINETVPNRFSPKSPDKAHLNLHINSLELGDSAVYFCASSPGTGGSYNSPLHFGNGTRLTVT.